This paragraph covers one TCR beta chain sequence. Its specificity is unknown. The entry originates in a study of regulatory and conventional T cells in RAG deficiency. Blood CD4+ CD25-low CD127-high conventional T cells supplied the genomic DNA template. Patients had RAG deficiency: one SCID, two Omenn, five CID/atypical SCID. Some clones are missing from TCRdb's copy, which holds only in-frame ones; the method was immunoSEQ multiplex PCR. The sample consists of some 400 clones, under 40% of them appearing once. Points from the study as a whole: Compared with controls, unique Treg TCR beta sequences dropped around 92-fold in Omenn syndrome and CID/AS.

Per the germline V gene, CDR1 is MNHNS and CDR2 is SASEGT. This CDR3 region has 11 residues. V was trimmed by 6 bases and J by 2 bases, leaving 2 bases between them. The receptor was derived from a human donor with RAG deficiency presenting as severe combined immunodeficiency. The V and J genes are TRBV6-1 and TRBJ1-5; no clear D gene. Sequencing input: CD4+ effector T cells sorted from blood. The CDR3 sequence is CASRGNQPQHF. CDR3 coding DNA: TGTGCCAGCAGGGGCAATCAGCCCCAGCATTTT.